This TCR beta chain is drawn from a study of T cell repertoires in cytomegalovirus infection. About the study: The public TCR beta signatures pointed to both CMV infection and matching HLA type.

The study, taken as a whole, reports: Cumulative public TCR beta family frequency identified CMV carriers with the relevant HLA. Ex vivo responses were dominated by HLA-C-restricted CMV-specific TCR beta clonotypes.

TCRdb processed the reads anew with MiXCR; each CDR3 protein has one entry. The data contain some 680,000 distinct CDR3 sequences, less than 40% of them singletons. Turning to this clonotype: Its target is unknown.

The CDR3 is 19 residues long. J was trimmed by 2 bases and V by 4 bases; bases with no gene match: 16. Germline V gives CDR1 KGHDR, CDR2 SFDVKD. This TCR was recovered from a human donor in good health (CMV status not recorded). Some clones in this sample may be carry-over from other donors' samples. Sequencing was performed on PBMCs. The chain employs TRBV24-1 and TRBJ2-5; 9 bases line up with TRBD1. CDR3 residues: CATSEGHRGPWNKQETQYF. The DNA for the CDR3 is TGTGCCACCAGTGAAGGACACAGGGGGCCCTGGAATAAACAAGAGACCCAGTACTTC.